The entry below describes one TCR beta chain. Its antigen is undetermined. Germline-derived CDR1 and CDR2 are GTSNPN and SVGIG (reference sequence). The CDR3 is 12 amino acids. The source of the sample is a study of monozygotic twins with inflammatory bowel disease. Study-wide results and limits: TCRbeta inverse Simpson diversity was decreased in IBD patients versus healthy co-twins.

UMIs were attached via template switching, each with a 6-nucleotide sample barcode. TCRdb reanalyzed the 5' RACE reads, giving one entry per CDR3 protein sequence and no DNA. The sample includes fewer than 550,000 distinct CDR3 sequences. The sample taken for sequencing was blood. V is TRBV30 and J is TRBJ2-5; TCRdb's D gene call, TRBD1, goes unchecked for lack of DNA. The source is a human donor with ulcerative colitis or Crohn's disease, or a healthy co-twin of an affected twin (not recorded which). CDR3 in amino acids: CAWSAGVETQYF.